One and the same sample provided the 4 T cell receptor beta chains below, sequenced in a study of blood T cell repertoires in COVID-19. The table came from immunoSEQ multiplex PCR; TCRdb's copy has only in-frame clones and leaves some out. The repertoire has fewer than 200,000 clones, around 74% of them found once; the top ten carry approximately 3.7%. The sequenced sample was peripheral blood. These receptors originate from a woman of 80 years or more with acute or convalescent COVID-19.

DNA of the CDR3: TGTGCCAGCAGCCGAAACAGGGGGCGAAACACCGGGGAGCTGTTTTTT. This codes for CASSRNRGRNTGELFF. This rearrangement joins TRBV5-6 to TRBJ2-2; 9 bases agree with TRBD1. The CDR3 extends over 16 amino acids. V was pared by 4 bases and J by 2 bases, with 6 bases of the junction left unmatched. Germline CDR1 and CDR2: SGHDT and YYEEEE. Looking up the rest from reference TRBV5-6 and TRBJ2-2 gives the full variable domain: DAGVTQSPTHLIKTRGQQVTLRCSPKSGHDTVSWYQQALGQGPQFIFQYYEEEERQRGNFPDRFSGHQFPNYSSELNVNALLLGDSALYLCASSRNRGRNTGELFFGEGSRLTVL.

The rearrangement uses TRBV25-1 and TRBJ2-1; 9 nucleotides agree with TRBD2. Germline V gene sequence: CDR1 MGHDK, CDR2 SYGVNS. CDR3 length: 15 residues. With 5 bases clipped from V and 6 bases from J, the junction kept 8 bases outside the gene matches. CDR3 sequence reads: CASSLAGAGVNEQFF. DNA for the CDR3: TGTGCCAGCAGTTTAGCGGGAGCTGGGGTCAATGAGCAGTTCTTC. Drawing the rest from reference TRBV25-1 and TRBJ2-1, the complete variable domain is EADIYQTPRYLVIGTGKKITLECSQTMGHDKMYWYQQDPGMELHLIHYSYGVNSTEKGDLSSESTVSRIRTEHFPLTLESARPSHTSQYLCASSLAGAGVNEQFFGPGTRLTVL.

As concerns this clone: This sample includes further DNA sequences coding for the same CDR3. The chain is built from TRBV9 and TRBJ2-5, with 12 bases fitting TRBD2. CDR1 and CDR2 from the germline V gene are SGDLS and YYNGEE. V was clipped by 0 bases and J by 4 bases; unmatched bases: 10. The CDR3 is 18 amino acids. The CDR3 protein is CASSVGRRLAGEGETQYF. The CDR3 nucleotides read TGTGCCAGCAGCGTAGGGCGGCGACTAGCGGGAGAAGGAGAGACCCAGTACTTC.

V is TRBV14 and J is TRBJ2-1; D perhaps matches TRBD2 (6 bases). The CDR3 totals 16 residues. Trimming cost V 0 bases and J 4 bases, with 13 bases left between them. Germline loops: CDR1 SGHDN, CDR2 FVKESK. This CDR3 is CASSQDRGTIYNEQFF. The CDR3, as DNA: TGTGCCAGCAGCCAAGACCGGGGGACCATATACAATGAGCAGTTCTTC.